Listed below are T cell receptor beta chains from one sample, sequenced in a study of blood T cell repertoires in COVID-19. TCRdb's copy holds only in-frame clones and misses some; the assay was immunoSEQ multiplex PCR. The sample lists over 30,000 clones, about nine tenths occurring once. The sample consisted of peripheral blood. The receptors here all came from an older man with active or convalescent COVID-19. Each CDR3 is given with its conserved first and last residue. Each record gives: V gene, J gene, D gene, CDR3 protein. D genes are given only for firm matches.

TRBV28	TRBJ2-7	-	CASNNGGLYQQYF
TRBV7-2	TRBJ1-1	TRBD1	CASSPDRGLNTEAFF
TRBV13	TRBJ2-1	TRBD2	CASSASSGRAYNEQFF
TRBV18	TRBJ2-5	-	CASSPRPATAEETQYF
TRBV2	TRBJ2-3	TRBD2	CASSGGQGLAQGPDTQYF
TRBV10-1	TRBJ1-5	-	CASTRHRNQPQHF
TRBV2	TRBJ1-2	TRBD1	CASRGQVGYGYTF
TRBV28	TRBJ1-3	-	CASSSLTANSGNTIYF
TRBV7-3	TRBJ1-2	-	CASSPGSGVGYTF
TRBV6-2/TRBV6-3	TRBJ2-4	-	CASSYSSVRDIQYF
TRBV7-9	TRBJ1-2	-	CASSLDPRNYGYTF
TRBV28	TRBJ2-1	TRBD1	CASTDRDNEQFF
TRBV7-9	TRBJ2-2	-	CASSLARGTGELFF
TRBV18	TRBJ2-2	TRBD2	CASSLGLAANTGELFF
TRBV5-1	TRBJ2-7	-	CASSFGLSYEQYF
TRBV7-6	TRBJ1-1	TRBD1	CASSVGQGNTEAFF
TRBV19	TRBJ1-2	TRBD1	CASSPGDRGHGYTF
TRBV27	TRBJ1-2	-	CASSLSSWSLSYGYTF
TRBV9	TRBJ2-7	-	CASSVAPNSASSYEQYF
TRBV2	TRBJ2-7	-	CASSRFLRYEQYF
TRBV5-1	TRBJ1-1	-	CASSLRPENTEAFF
TRBV6-5	TRBJ1-3	-	CASSYAGDGTIYF
TRBV7-3	TRBJ1-1	TRBD1	CASRAGGSNTEAFF
TRBV20-1	TRBJ1-2	-	CSVEGYTF
TRBV6-5	TRBJ2-7	TRBD2	CASSWGGGQGEQYF
TRBV29-1	TRBJ2-7	-	CSVERRGGRNPYEQYF
TRBV27	TRBJ1-1	-	CASKPIERSEAFF
TRBV5-1	TRBJ1-5	-	CASSFGDNQPQHF
TRBV10-1	TRBJ2-2	-	CASSAGRYTGELFF
TRBV5-1	TRBJ1-2	TRBD1	CASSHAGGHLYGYTF
TRBV5-1	TRBJ1-5	-	CASSLTGNNQPQHF
TRBV2	TRBJ2-4	TRBD1	CASKRDRGGYGIQYF
TRBV18	TRBJ1-2	TRBD1	CASSLTGTEGYGYTF
TRBV18	TRBJ1-6	-	CASSPPGGLAGRPLHF
TRBV19	TRBJ1-2	-	CASSPQVDYYGYTF
TRBV6-6	TRBJ1-2	-	CASRLVGSNYGYTF
TRBV6-1	TRBJ1-2	TRBD1	CASSFIQGAGGYTF
TRBV6-2/TRBV6-3	TRBJ1-2	-	CASSNRPYYGYTF
TRBV4-3	TRBJ2-7	TRBD1	CASSQVTGQGSDEQYF